This TCR beta chain derives from a study of T-cell memory formation after mild COVID-19 (dated by TCRdb to the early 2020s). For the study in its entirety: Most TCR sequence clusters were specific to one of the two donors. In two donors, T-cell clones that expanded and contracted after mild COVID-19 were followed by sequencing TCRalpha and TCRbeta repertoires longitudinally. Two young, previously healthy adult volunteers made up the cohort, one male and one female.

Summary of the overall study and its limitations: Clones that contracted from day 15 to 85 showed balanced CD4/CD8 phenotypes, whereas a second wave of clones that expanded from day 15 to 37 leaned towards CD4+. Only a couple of mild cases were covered in the study, and larger cohorts including severe cases with pre-infection samples were considered necessary. The detection of some responding clones in pre-infection memory suggests that pre-existing cross-reactive memory T cells joined the SARS-CoV-2 response. Contracting CD4+ clones appeared mostly in the CM and EM memory subsets, whereas CD8+ clones were enriched in EMRA. Whether the second-wave clones peaking on day 37 were SARS-CoV-2 specific was not confirmed.

Ficoll-Paque density gradient centrifugation was the method used to isolate PBMCs. This clonotype was seen a handful of times. Its antigen remains undetermined. Base qualities are not at hand, and no much larger clone is one base apart. The sequencing machine was an Illumina NovaSeq 6000. cDNA libraries for TCRalpha and TCRbeta were prepared by 5'RACE using constant-segment primers, with sample barcodes and unique molecular identifiers added. Trizol reagent was used to extract RNA from every sample. Libraries were amplified in two PCR steps, with a second sample barcode and Illumina TruSeq adapters added in the second step. Sequencing of libraries was performed on an Illumina NovaSeq with 2 x 150 bp paired-end reads. Turning to the authors' computational methods: Reads were demultiplexed and collapsed into UMI-guided consensus sequences with migec v1.2.7. Using mixcr v2.1.11, the UMI consensuses were aligned to TRA and TRB V and J templates and assembled into clonotypes. A clonotype was counted as expanded or contracted only when both edgeR and NoisET called the clonotype significant, with the noise models trained on biological replicates. For edgeR calls, a false discovery rate-adjusted p below 0.01 and a log2 fold-change threshold of 1 were applied. As an exploratory analysis of dynamics, max-normalized trajectories of the 1000 most abundant clonotypes were examined with PCA combined with hierarchical clustering. Separately sequenced CD4+ and CD8+ repertoires were used to assign the CD4 or CD8 phenotype of responding clones. TCRdb ran its own pipeline on the public reads, namely fastp trimming at Q25 and MiXCR clone calling, and kept in-frame beta chains. Every entry covers one CDR3 protein and lists the most common genes and DNA from its rows. TCRdb's processing, not the study's, gives the V and J calls here. The table for this sample lists about 290,000 distinct CDR3 sequences; roughly 15% of them were counted only once. Roughly 20% of the sample belongs to the ten largest clones.

V was cut back by 6 bases and J by 7 bases, leaving a gap of 13 bases between them. Taken from the germline V gene, the CDR1 and CDR2 loops are SGHTA and FQGNSA. From the cysteine through the phenylalanine, the CDR3 covers 13 amino acids. The kept DNA is CDR3 alone, 39 bases in frame from the first base. The sample consisted of PBMCs or a T cell subset sorted from them (not recorded which). The chain was built from TRBV7-2 and TRBJ1-5; no D gene can be assigned with confidence. This sequence originates from a man aged 18 to 29 who had mild COVID-19 (a few samples of this study predate the infection). The sample titles of this study are shuffled in the database, so cell type and time point are left out; the donor was told from shared clones. The CDR3: CASSIHGYQPQHF. The nucleotide sequence is TGTGCCAGCAGTATACATGGGTACCAGCCCCAGCATTTT.